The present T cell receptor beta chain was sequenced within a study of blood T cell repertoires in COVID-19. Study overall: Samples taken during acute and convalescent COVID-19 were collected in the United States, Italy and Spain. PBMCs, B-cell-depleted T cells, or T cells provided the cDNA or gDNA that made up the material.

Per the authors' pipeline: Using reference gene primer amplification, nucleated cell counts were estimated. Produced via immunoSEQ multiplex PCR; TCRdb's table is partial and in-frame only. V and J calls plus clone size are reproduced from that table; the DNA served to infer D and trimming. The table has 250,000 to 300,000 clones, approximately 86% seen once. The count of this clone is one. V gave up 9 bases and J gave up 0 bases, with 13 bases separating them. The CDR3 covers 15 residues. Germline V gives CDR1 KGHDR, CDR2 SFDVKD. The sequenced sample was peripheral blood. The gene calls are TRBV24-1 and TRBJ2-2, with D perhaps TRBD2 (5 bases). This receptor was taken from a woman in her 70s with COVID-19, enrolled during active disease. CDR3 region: CATGPPGANTGELFF. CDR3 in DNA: TGTGCCACCGGTCCCCCCGGGGCGAACACCGGGGAGCTGTTTTTT.